This record covers a single T cell receptor (beta chain). Per the original methods: Scientists estimated how many nucleated cells there were by amplifying reference gene primers. Assay: immunoSEQ multiplex PCR; the TCRdb copy retains only in-frame clones and omits some. The V and J calls and clone size are taken from that table; D and trimming were inferred from the DNA. Altogether 240,000 or so clones are present, about 86% being singletons, with the ten largest covering 6.2%. The sample originates from a study of blood T cell repertoires in COVID-19. Overall study: Collection of acute and convalescent COVID-19 samples took place in the United States, Italy and Spain. In each case, the material was cDNA or gDNA derived from T cells, B-cell-depleted T cells, or PBMCs.

The source is a man between 60 and 75 years old with acute or convalescent COVID-19. The sample was peripheral blood.

The CDR3 nucleotides read TGTGCCAGCAGACCTATTACGGGGGATGAGCAGTTCTTC. It translates to CASRPITGDEQFF. V gene TRBV11-2 combines with J gene TRBJ2-1; tentative D call: TRBD2 (6 bases). The CDR3 extends over 13 amino acids. The germline CDR1 and CDR2 sequences are SGHAT and FQNNGV. Trimming pared 6 bases from V and 8 bases from J, leaving 14 bases between.